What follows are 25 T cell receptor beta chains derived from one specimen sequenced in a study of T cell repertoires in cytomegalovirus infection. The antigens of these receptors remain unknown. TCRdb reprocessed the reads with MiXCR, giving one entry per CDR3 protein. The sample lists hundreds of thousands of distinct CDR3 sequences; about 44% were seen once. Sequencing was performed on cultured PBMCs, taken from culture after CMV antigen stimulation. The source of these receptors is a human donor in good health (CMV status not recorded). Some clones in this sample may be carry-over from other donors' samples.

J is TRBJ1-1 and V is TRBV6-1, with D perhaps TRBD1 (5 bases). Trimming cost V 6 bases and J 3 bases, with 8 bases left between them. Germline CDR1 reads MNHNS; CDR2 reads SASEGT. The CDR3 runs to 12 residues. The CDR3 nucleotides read TGTGCCAGCAGGAAGGGGTACACTGAAGCTTTCTTT. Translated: CASRKGYTEAFF.

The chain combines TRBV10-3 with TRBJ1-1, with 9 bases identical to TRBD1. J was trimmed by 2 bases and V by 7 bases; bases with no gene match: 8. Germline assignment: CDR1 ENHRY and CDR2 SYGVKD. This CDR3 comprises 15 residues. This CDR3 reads CAINQPGQGNTEAFF. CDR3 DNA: TGTGCCATCAACCAACCGGGACAGGGAAACACTGAAGCTTTCTTT.

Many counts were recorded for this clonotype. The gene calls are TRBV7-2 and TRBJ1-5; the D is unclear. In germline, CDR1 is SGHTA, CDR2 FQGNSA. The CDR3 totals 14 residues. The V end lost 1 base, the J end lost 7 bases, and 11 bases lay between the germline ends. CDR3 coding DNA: TGTGCCAGCAGCTTAGATGGGAGGAAGCAGCCCCAGCATTTT. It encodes CASSLDGRKQPQHF.

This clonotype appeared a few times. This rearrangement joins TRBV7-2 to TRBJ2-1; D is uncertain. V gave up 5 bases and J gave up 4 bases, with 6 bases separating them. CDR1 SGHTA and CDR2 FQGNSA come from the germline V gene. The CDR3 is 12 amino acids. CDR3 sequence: CASSLYYNEQFF. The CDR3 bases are TGTGCCAGCAGCCTGTATTACAATGAGCAGTTCTTC.

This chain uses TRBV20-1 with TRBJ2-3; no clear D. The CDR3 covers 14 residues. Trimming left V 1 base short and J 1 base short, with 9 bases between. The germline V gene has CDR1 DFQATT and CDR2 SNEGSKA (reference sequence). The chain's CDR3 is CSARVGSGTDTQYF. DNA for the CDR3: TGCAGTGCTAGAGTTGGATCTGGCACAGATACGCAGTATTTT.

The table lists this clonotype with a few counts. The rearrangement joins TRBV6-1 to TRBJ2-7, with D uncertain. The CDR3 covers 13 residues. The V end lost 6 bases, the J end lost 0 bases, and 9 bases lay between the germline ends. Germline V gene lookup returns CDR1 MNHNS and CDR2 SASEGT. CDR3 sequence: CASRPASSYEQYF. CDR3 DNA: TGTGCCAGCAGGCCGGCCAGCTCCTACGAGCAGTACTTC.

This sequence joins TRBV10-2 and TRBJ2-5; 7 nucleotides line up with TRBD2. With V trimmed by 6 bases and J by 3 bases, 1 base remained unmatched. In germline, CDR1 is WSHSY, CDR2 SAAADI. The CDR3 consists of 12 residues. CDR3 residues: CASRGLEETQYF. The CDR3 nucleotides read TGCGCCAGCAGAGGACTAGAAGAGACCCAGTACTTC.

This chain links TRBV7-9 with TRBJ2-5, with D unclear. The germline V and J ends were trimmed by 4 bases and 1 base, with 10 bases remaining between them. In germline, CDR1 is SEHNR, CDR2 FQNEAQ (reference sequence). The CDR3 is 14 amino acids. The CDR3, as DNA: TGTGCCAGCAGCTCCCTTAGCTCCCAAGAGACCCAGTACTTC. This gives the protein CASSSLSSQETQYF.

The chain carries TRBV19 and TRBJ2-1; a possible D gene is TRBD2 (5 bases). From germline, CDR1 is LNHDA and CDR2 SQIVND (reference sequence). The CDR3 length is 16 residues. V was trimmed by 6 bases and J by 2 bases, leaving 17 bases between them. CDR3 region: CASRREDTIAYNEQFF. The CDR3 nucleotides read TGTGCCAGTAGGAGGGAAGACACCATCGCCTACAATGAGCAGTTCTTC. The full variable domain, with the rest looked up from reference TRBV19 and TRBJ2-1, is DGGITQSPKYLFRKEGQNVTLSCEQNLNHDAMYWYRQDPGQGLRLIYYSQIVNDFQKGDIAEGYSVSREKKESFPLTVTSAQKNPTAFYLCASRREDTIAYNEQFFGPGTRLTVL.

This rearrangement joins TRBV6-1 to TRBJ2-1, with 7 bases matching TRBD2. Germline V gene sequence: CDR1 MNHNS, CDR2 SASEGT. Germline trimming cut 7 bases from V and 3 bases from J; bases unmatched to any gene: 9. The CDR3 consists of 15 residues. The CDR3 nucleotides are TGTGCCAGCACTGGGACTACCTATATCTACAATGAGCAGTTCTTC. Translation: CASTGTTYIYNEQFF.

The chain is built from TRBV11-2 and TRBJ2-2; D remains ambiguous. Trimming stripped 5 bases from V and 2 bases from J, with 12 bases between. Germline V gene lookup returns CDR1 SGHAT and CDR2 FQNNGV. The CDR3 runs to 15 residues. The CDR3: CASSPNPTNTGELFF. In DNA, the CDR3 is TGTGCCAGCAGCCCAAATCCTACTAACACCGGGGAGCTGTTTTTT. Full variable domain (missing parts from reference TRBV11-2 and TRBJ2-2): EAGVAQSPRYKIIEKRQSVAFWCNPISGHATLYWYQQILGQGPKLLIQFQNNGVVDDSQLPKDRFSAERLKGVDSTLKIQPAKLEDSAVYLCASSPNPTNTGELFFGEGSRLTVL.

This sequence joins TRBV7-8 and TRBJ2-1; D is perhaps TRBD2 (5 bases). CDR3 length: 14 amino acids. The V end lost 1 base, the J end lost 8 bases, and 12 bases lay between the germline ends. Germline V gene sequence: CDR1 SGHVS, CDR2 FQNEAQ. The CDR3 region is CASSLVSGVDEQFF. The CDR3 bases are TGTGCCAGCAGCTTAGTCTCCGGGGTTGATGAGCAGTTCTTC.

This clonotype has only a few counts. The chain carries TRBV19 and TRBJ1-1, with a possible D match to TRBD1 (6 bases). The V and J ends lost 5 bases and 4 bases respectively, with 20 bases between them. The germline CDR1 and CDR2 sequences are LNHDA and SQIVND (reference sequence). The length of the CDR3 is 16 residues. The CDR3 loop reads CASSAGGRGRSTEAFF. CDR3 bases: TGTGCCAGTAGTGCGGGCGGGAGGGGGAGGAGCACTGAAGCTTTCTTT.

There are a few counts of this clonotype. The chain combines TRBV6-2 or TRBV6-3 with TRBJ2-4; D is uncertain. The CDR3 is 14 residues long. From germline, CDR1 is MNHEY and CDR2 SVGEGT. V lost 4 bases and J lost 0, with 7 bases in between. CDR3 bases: TGTGCCAGCAGTTTCCCGATAGCCAAAAACATTCAGTACTTC. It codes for CASSFPIAKNIQYF.

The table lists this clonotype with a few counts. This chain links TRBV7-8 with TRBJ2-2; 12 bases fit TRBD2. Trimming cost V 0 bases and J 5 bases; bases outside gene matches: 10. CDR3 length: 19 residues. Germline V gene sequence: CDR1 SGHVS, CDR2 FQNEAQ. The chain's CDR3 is CASSLAGRRTSGGTGELFF. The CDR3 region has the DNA TGTGCCAGCAGCTTAGCCGGTCGACGTACTAGCGGGGGGACCGGGGAGCTGTTTTTT.

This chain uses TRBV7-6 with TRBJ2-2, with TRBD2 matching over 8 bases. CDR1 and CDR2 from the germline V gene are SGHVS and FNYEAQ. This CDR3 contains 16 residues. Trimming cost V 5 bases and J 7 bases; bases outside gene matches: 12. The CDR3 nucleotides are TGTGCCAGCAGCACCCCAGCGGGAGAAGGGTTCGGGGAGCTGTTTTTT. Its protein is CASSTPAGEGFGELFF.

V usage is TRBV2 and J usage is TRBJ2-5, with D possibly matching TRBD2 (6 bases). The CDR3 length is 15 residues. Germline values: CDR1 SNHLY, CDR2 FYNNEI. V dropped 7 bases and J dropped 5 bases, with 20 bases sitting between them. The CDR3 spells CASNLLASKAETQYF. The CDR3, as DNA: TGTGCCAGCAACCTACTAGCCTCGAAGGCGGAGACCCAGTACTTC.

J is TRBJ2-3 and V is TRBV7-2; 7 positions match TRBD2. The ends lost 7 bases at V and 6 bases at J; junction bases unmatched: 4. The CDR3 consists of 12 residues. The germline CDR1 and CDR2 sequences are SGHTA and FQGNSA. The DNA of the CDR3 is TGTGCCAGCAAAGGTAGCGGGGATACGCAGTATTTT. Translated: CASKGSGDTQYF.

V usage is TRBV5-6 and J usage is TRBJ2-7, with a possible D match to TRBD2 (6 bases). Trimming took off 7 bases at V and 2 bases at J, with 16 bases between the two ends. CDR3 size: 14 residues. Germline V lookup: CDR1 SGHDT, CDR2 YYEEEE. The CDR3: CASGSGEDPYEQYF. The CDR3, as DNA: TGTGCCAGCGGCTCTGGGGAGGACCCCTACGAGCAGTACTTC.

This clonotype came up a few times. CDR3 sequence: CASSFRGGNYGYTF. The CDR3 DNA sequence: TGTGCCAGCAGTTTTCGGGGGGGGAACTATGGCTACACCTTC. The genes are TRBV27 and TRBJ1-2; perhaps TRBD1 as D (5 bases). CDR1 is MNHEY and CDR2 is SMNVEV in the germline V gene (reference sequence). This CDR3 is built from 14 residues. With 3 bases removed from V and 2 bases from J, the gap between germline ends came to 10 bases.

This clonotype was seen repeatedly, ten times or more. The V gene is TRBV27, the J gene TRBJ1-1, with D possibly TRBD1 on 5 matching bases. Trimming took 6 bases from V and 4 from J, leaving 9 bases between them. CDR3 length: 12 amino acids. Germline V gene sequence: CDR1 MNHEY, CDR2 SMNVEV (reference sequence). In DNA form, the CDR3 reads TGTGCCAGCAGCTCTGGGGGCACTGAAGCTTTCTTT. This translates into CASSSGGTEAFF.

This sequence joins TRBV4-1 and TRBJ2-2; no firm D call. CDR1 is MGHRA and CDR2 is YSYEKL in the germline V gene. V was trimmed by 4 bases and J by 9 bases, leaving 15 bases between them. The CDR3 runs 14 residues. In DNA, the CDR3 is TGCGCCAGCAGCCCCTCCCATTTTAGCTGGGAGCTGTTTTTT. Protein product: CASSPSHFSWELFF.

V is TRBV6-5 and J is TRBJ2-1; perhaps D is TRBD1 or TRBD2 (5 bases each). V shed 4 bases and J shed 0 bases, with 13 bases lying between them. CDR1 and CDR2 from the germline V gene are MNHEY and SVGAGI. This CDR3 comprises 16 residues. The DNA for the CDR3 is TGTGCCAGCAGTTCCCTGAGTGGGGGCTCCTACAATGAGCAGTTCTTC. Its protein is CASSSLSGGSYNEQFF.

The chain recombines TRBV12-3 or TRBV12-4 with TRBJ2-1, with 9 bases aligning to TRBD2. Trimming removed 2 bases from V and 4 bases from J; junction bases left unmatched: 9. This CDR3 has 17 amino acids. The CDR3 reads CASSLLLGGGAYNEQFF. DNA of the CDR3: TGTGCCAGCAGTTTACTTCTCGGCGGGGGGGCGTACAATGAGCAGTTCTTC.

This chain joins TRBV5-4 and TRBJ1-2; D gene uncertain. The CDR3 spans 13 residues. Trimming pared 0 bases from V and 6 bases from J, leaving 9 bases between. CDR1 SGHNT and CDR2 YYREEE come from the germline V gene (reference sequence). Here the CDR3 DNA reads TGTGCCAGCAGCTTGGCCAGAGCCCATGGCTACACCTTC. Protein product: CASSLARAHGYTF.